This T cell receptor beta chain was sequenced in a study of somatic mutations in cytotoxic T cells in rheumatoid arthritis. CD4+ and CD8+ cells were isolated by positive magnetic bead selection, with purity checked by flow cytometry. CDR1 is MNHEY and CDR2 is SMNVEV in the germline V gene (reference sequence). This CDR3 is built from 15 residues. V gave up 6 bases and J gave up 1 base; unmatched junction bases: 6. Clones were read by immunoSEQ multiplex PCR, and TCRdb kept only the in-frame ones, dropping some. The table has about 12,000 clones, 80% seen once. In regard to this clone: Its antigen remains unidentified.

Findings and caveats of the study: Among patients with rheumatoid arthritis, but not healthy controls, CD8+ clonality increased with age. Rheumatoid arthritis patients were compared with age-matched healthy controls, and their CD8+ T-cell clonality did not differ significantly. The antigen targets of the expanded CD8+ clones were unknown.

The chain employs TRBV27 and TRBJ2-4; 7 positions match TRBD2. The TCR comes from a man aged 50 or older in good health. Sequenced input: CD8+ T cells sorted from blood. The CDR3 spells CASSLSGIAKNIQYF. CDR3 DNA sequence: TGTGCCAGCAGCCTGAGCGGGATTGCCAAAAACATTCAGTACTTC.